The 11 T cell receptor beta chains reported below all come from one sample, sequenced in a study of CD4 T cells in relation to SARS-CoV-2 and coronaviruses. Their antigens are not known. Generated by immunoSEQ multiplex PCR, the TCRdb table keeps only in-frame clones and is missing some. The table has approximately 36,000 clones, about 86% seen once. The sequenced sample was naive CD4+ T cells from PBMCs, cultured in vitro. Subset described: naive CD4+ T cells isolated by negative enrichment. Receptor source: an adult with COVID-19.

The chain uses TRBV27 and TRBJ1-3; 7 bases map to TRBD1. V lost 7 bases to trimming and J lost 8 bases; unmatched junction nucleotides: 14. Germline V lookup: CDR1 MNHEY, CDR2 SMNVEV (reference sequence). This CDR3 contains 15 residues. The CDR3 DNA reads TGTGCCAGCACCTGGGACAGCCGTCAATGGGACACCATATATTTT. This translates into CASTWDSRQWDTIYF.

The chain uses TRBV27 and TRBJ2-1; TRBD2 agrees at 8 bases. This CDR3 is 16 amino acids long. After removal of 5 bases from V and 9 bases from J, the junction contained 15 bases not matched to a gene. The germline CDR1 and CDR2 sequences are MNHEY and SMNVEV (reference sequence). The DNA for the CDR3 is TGTGCCAGCAGTCTCCGAGGGAGCGGGAGAGGGGCTGAGCAGTTCTTC. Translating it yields CASSLRGSGRGAEQFF.

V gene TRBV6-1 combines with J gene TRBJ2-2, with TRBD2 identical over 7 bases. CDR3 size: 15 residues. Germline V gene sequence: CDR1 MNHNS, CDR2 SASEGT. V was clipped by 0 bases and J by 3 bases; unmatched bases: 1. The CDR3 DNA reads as TGTGCCAGCAGTGAAGCGGGAGGGCACACCGGGGAGCTGTTTTTT. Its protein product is CASSEAGGHTGELFF.

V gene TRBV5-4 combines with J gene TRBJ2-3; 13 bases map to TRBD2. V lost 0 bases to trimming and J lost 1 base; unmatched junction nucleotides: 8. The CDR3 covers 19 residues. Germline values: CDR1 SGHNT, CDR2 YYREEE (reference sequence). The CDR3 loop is CASSLATSGRGYGTDTQYF. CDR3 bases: TGTGCCAGCAGCTTGGCCACTAGCGGGAGGGGATATGGCACAGATACGCAGTATTTT.

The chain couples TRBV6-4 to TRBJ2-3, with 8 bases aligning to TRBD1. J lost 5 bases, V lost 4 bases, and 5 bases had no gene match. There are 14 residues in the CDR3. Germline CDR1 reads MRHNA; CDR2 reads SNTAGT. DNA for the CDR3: TGTGCCAGCAGTGGGGCAGGGGGCGAAGATACGCAGTATTTT. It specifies CASSGAGGEDTQYF.

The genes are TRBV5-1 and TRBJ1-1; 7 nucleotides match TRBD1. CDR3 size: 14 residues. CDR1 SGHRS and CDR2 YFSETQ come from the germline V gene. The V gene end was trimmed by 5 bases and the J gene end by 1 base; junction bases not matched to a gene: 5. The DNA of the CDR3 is TGCGCCAGCAGTGGTACAGGGGCGAACACTGAAGCTTTCTTT. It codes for CASSGTGANTEAFF.

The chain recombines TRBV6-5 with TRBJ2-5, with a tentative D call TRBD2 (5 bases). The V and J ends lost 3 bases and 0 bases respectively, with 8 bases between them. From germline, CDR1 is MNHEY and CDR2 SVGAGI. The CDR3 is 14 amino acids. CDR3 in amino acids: CASSYQRDQETQYF. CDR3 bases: TGTGCCAGCAGTTATCAGAGGGACCAAGAGACCCAGTACTTC.

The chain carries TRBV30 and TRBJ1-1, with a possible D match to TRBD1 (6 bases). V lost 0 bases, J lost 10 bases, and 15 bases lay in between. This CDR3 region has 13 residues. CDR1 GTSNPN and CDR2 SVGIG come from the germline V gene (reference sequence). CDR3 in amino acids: CAWSVNPQGVAFF. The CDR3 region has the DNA TGTGCCTGGAGTGTAAATCCACAGGGTGTAGCTTTCTTT. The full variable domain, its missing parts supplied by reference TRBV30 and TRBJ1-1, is SQTIHQWPATLVQPVGSPLSLECTVEGTSNPNLYWYRQAAGRGLQLLFYSVGIGQISSEVPQNLSASRPQDRQFILSSKKLLLSDSGFYLCAWSVNPQGVAFFGQGTRLTVV.

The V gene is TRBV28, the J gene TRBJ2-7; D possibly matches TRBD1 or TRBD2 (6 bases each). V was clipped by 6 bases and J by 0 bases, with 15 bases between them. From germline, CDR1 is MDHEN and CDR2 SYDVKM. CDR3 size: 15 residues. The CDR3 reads CASSLGGSLSYEQYF. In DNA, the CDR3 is TGTGCCAGCAGCTTAGGGGGGAGTCTCTCCTACGAGCAGTACTTC.

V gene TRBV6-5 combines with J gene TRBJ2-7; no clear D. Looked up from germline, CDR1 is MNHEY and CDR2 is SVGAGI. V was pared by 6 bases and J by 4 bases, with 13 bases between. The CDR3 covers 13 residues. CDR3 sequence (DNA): TGTGCCAGCAGGGTATCCCTATTTTACGAGCAGTACTTC. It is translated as CASRVSLFYEQYF.

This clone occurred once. In DNA form, the CDR3 reads TGCGCCAGCAGCTTGGTTTCGGGCAATCAGCCCCAGCATTTT. It is translated as CASSLVSGNQPQHF. V usage is TRBV5-1 and J usage is TRBJ1-5; no definite D call. CDR1 and CDR2 (germline): SGHRS, YFSETQ. V lost 0 bases, J lost 2 bases, and 6 bases lay in between. The CDR3 extends over 14 amino acids.